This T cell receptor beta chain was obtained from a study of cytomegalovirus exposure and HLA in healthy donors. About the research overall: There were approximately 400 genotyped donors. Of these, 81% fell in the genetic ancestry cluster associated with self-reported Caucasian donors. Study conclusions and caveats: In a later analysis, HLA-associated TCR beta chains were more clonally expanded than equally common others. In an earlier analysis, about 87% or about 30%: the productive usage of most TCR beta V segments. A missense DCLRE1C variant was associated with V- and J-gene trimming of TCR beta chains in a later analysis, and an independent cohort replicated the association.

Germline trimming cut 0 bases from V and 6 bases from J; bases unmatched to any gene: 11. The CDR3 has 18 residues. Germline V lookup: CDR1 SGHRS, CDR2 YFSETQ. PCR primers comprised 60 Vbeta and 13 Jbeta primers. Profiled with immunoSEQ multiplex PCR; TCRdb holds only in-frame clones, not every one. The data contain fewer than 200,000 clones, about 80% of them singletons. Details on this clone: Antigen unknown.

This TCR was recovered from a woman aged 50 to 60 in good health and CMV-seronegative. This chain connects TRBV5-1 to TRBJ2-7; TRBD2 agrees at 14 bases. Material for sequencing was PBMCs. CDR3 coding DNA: TGCGCCAGCAGCTTGGGGGGACTAGCGGGAGTGGGTCGCGGCGAGCAGTACTTC. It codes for CASSLGGLAGVGRGEQYF.